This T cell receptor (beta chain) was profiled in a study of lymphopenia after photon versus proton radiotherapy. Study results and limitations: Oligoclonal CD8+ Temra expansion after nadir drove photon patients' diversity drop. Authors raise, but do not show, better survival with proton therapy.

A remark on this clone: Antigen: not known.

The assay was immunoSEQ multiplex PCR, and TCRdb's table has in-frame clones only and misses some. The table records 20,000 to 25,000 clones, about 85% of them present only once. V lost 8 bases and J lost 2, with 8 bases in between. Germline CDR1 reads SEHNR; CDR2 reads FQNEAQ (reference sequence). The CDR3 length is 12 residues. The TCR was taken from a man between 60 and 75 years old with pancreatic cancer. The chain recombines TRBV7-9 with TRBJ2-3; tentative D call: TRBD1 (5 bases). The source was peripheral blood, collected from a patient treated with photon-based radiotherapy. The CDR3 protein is CASGAFTDTQYF. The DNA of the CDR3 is TGTGCCAGCGGGGCCTTCACAGATACGCAGTATTTT.